The next 6 T cell receptor beta chains were all read from a single sample in a study of blood T cell repertoires in COVID-19. Here immunoSEQ multiplex PCR was the method, and the copy in TCRdb shows in-frame clones only, minus some. The data show roughly 72,000 clones, approximately 90% seen once. Sequenced material: peripheral blood. The receptor set was obtained from a human donor in a cohort sampled during active COVID-19.

This chain joins TRBV7-3 and TRBJ1-4; 7 nucleotides agree with TRBD1. The CDR3 sequence is 15 residues long. Germline lookup yields CDR1 SGHTA and CDR2 FQGTGA. The V and J ends lost 1 base and 8 bases, in that order; junction bases with no gene match: 7. CDR3 in amino acids: CASSLIGGAREKLFF. As DNA, the CDR3 is TGTGCCAGCAGCTTAATAGGGGGCGCCCGGGAAAAACTGTTTTTT.

The chain has TRBV7-9 and TRBJ2-7; 9 bases line up with TRBD1. The V gene end was trimmed by 6 bases and the J gene end by 3 bases; junction bases not matched to a gene: 6. Germline V gene data show CDR1 as SEHNR and CDR2 as FQNEAQ (reference sequence). The CDR3 is 14 amino acids. In DNA, the CDR3 is TGTGCCAGCAGTTCGGACAGGGGAAACTACGAGCAGTACTTC. Protein sequence: CASSSDRGNYEQYF.

Only one count was recorded for this clone. This chain joins TRBV18 and TRBJ2-5, with 7 bases that match TRBD1. The germline V gene encodes CDR1 KGHSH and CDR2 LQKENI. This CDR3 is built from 16 residues. V shed 2 bases and J 0 bases; nucleotides not matched to a gene: 6. Here the CDR3 reads CASSPAGTANQETQYF. CDR3 nucleotide sequence: TGTGCCAGCTCACCAGCCGGGACAGCCAACCAAGAGACCCAGTACTTC. Using reference TRBV18 and TRBJ2-5 for the parts outside the CDR3, the full variable domain is NAGVMQNPRHLVRRRGQEARLRCSPMKGHSHVYWYRQLPEEGLKFMVYLQKENIIDESGMPKERFSAEFPKEGPSILRIQQVVRGDSAAYFCASSPAGTANQETQYFGPGTRLLVL.

This clone was seen a single time. The CDR3 nucleotides read TGTGCCAGCAGTTTATCACGCGGAAGTTACGAGCAGTACTTC. This encodes CASSLSRGSYEQYF. The genes are TRBV28 and TRBJ2-7; no definite D call. Trimming cost V 1 base and J 4 bases, with 11 bases left between them. This CDR3 has 14 amino acids. Germline V gives CDR1 MDHEN, CDR2 SYDVKM.

This sequence joins TRBV18 and TRBJ2-3; 7 bases agree with TRBD1. The CDR3 has 16 amino acids. The J segment lost 1 base and the V segment lost 2 bases, leaving 6 bases of the junction unmatched. CDR1 KGHSH and CDR2 LQKENI come from the germline V gene. The CDR3, as DNA: TGTGCCAGCTCACCAGGGAACAGGGGCCGCACAGATACGCAGTATTTT. This codes for CASSPGNRGRTDTQYF.

The chain uses TRBV9 and TRBJ1-5; possible D gene TRBD1, 6 bases. The CDR3 extends over 16 amino acids. V dropped 3 bases and J dropped 2 bases, with 15 bases sitting between them. Per the germline V gene, CDR1 is SGDLS and CDR2 is YYNGEE. The CDR3 loop reads CASSEGDEVGNQPQHF. The CDR3, as DNA: TGTGCCAGCAGCGAGGGGGATGAGGTTGGCAATCAGCCCCAGCATTTT.